The 12 T cell receptor beta chains below were found in one sample sequenced in a study of CD8 T cells in ankylosing spondylitis. TCRdb used MiXCR to reprocess the 5' RACE reads, holding one entry per CDR3 protein. Of under 150,000 distinct CDR3 sequences in the sample, roughly 13% were seen once. Sequencing was carried out using blood, either unsorted or a sorted T cell fraction (not recorded which). Source of these receptors: a female donor with ankylosing spondylitis or in good health (not recorded which).

In its sample, this clonotype was seen a few times. The chain uses TRBV5-5 and TRBJ1-1; D may be TRBD1 (6 bases). Germline V CDR1 and CDR2: SGHKS, YYEKEE (reference sequence). The CDR3 is made up of 14 amino acids. V gave up 0 bases and J gave up 7 bases, with 13 bases separating them. DNA for the CDR3: TGTGCCAGCAGCTTGGAGGACAGCGGAGATGAAGCTTTCTTT. Amino acid sequence: CASSLEDSGDEAFF.

The chain employs TRBV7-3 and TRBJ1-1; D ambiguous. The CDR3 contains 13 residues. Germline V lookup: CDR1 SGHTA, CDR2 FQGTGA. With 6 bases removed from V and 4 bases from J, the gap between germline ends came to 12 bases. The CDR3 here is CASRFTASTEAFF. The CDR3 coding sequence is TGTGCCAGCAGATTTACCGCATCCACTGAAGCTTTCTTT.

The chain is built from TRBV30 and TRBJ2-7; 9 bases map to TRBD2. CDR3 length equals 15 residues. The trim removed 4 bases at V and 0 bases at J, leaving 7 bases unmatched. Germline CDR1 reads GTSNPN; CDR2 reads SVGIG (reference sequence). The CDR3 DNA follows: TGTGCCTGGACCTTTAGCGGGGGCCCCTCCTACGAGCAGTACTTC. Protein sequence: CAWTFSGGPSYEQYF.

V usage is TRBV18 and J usage is TRBJ1-1; no definite D call. The CDR3 is made up of 15 amino acids. CDR1 is KGHSH and CDR2 is LQKENI in the germline V gene. Trimming pared 0 bases from V and 0 bases from J, leaving 8 bases between. The CDR3 DNA sequence: TGTGCCAGCTCACCACCTGTGGAATTGAACACTGAAGCTTTCTTT. It is translated as CASSPPVELNTEAFF.

This chain connects TRBV6-5 to TRBJ2-1; TRBD1 aligns across 7 bases. V was pared by 2 bases and J by 2 bases, with 3 bases of the junction left unmatched. Germline-derived CDR1 and CDR2 are MNHEY and SVGAGI. This CDR3 comprises 15 residues. The CDR3 DNA reads TGTGCCAGCAGTTACACCCAGGGGGCCTACAATGAGCAGTTCTTC. Encoded protein: CASSYTQGAYNEQFF.

This clonotype was found a few times. This chain joins TRBV3-1 and TRBJ1-1, with 10 bases that match TRBD1. V shed 4 bases, J shed 5 bases, and the junction held 7 bases outside the gene matches. The CDR3 runs to 15 residues. Germline CDR1 is LGHDT and CDR2 is YNNKEL (reference sequence). CDR3 protein: CASSPLTGGRTEAFF. DNA of the CDR3: TGTGCCAGCAGCCCCCTGACAGGGGGCAGAACTGAAGCTTTCTTT.

There are a few counts of this clonotype. V and J are TRBV12-3 or TRBV12-4 and TRBJ2-5; D is undetermined. The CDR3 covers 12 residues. Trimming took 6 bases from V and 5 from J, leaving 10 bases between them. CDR3 loop: CASSPVGETQYF. The CDR3, as DNA: TGTGCCAGCAGCCCTGTGGGGGAGACCCAGTACTTC.

This clonotype was detected ten times or more. The chain carries TRBV20-1 and TRBJ1-2; D gene uncertain. V gave up 3 bases and J gave up 5 bases, with 13 bases separating them. Germline lookup yields CDR1 DFQATT and CDR2 SNEGSKA (reference sequence). The CDR3 is 13 residues long. The CDR3 region is CSASPPVTYGYTF. CDR3 DNA sequence: TGCAGTGCTAGTCCACCGGTGACTTATGGCTACACCTTC.

Only a few counts were recorded for this clonotype. The chain has TRBV5-1 and TRBJ1-2; D may be TRBD1 (5 bases). Germline V gene data show CDR1 as SGHRS and CDR2 as YFSETQ. This CDR3 has 15 residues. V lost 6 bases, J lost 0 bases, and 15 bases lay in between. CDR3 amino acids: CASIPAKGSNYGYTF. For the CDR3, the DNA is TGCGCCAGCATTCCGGCTAAGGGGTCTAACTATGGCTACACCTTC.

This clonotype has only a few counts. This chain links TRBV29-1 with TRBJ1-2; a weak D match, TRBD1 (5 bases). CDR1 and CDR2 (germline): SQVTM, ANQGSEA. Trimming cost V 6 bases and J 3 bases, with 14 bases left between them. The CDR3 has 13 amino acids. CDR3 sequence: CSVAKGSDYGYTF. The CDR3 DNA reads as TGCAGCGTCGCGAAGGGGTCCGACTATGGCTACACCTTC.

The chain uses TRBV11-2 and TRBJ1-4; 8 bases align to TRBD1. CDR3 length: 15 residues. Germline V lookup: CDR1 SGHAT, CDR2 FQNNGV. With 6 bases clipped from V and 6 bases from J, the junction kept 9 bases outside the gene matches. The CDR3 loop reads CASSRGQGKDEKLFF. CDR3 bases: TGTGCCAGCAGTCGCGGACAGGGAAAGGATGAAAAACTGTTTTTT.

This clonotype was found a few times. The chain couples TRBV19 to TRBJ1-2; D not resolved. CDR3 length: 19 amino acids. V was clipped by 5 bases and J by 6 bases, with 31 bases between them. Germline CDR1 reads LNHDA; CDR2 reads SQIVND (reference sequence). CDR3 sequence (DNA): TGTGCCAGTAGTTCCCCCGGTCGCCGAGGACCAGAACGGCGGGATGGCTACACCTTC. Translation: CASSSPGRRGPERRDGYTF.